The 22 T cell receptor beta chains given below trace back to one sample, sequenced in a study of shared clonotypes between healthy human individuals. This table comes from immunoSEQ multiplex PCR, and its TCRdb copy is limited to in-frame clones, with some not included. The data contain about 2.1 million clones, about 93% of them seen just once; the ten biggest clones take up about 1.5%. Naive CD8 cells comprised CD45RO-negative, CCR7-positively selected cells, excluding terminally differentiated effector memory CD45RA+ cells. Material for sequencing was naive CD8+ T cells from PBMCs. The origin of the receptors is a man in his late teens or twenties in good health. Some clones in this sample may be carry-over from other donors' samples.

The rearrangement joins TRBV2 to TRBJ2-7, with D possibly TRBD1 on 6 matching bases. Germline lookup yields CDR1 SNHLY and CDR2 FYNNEI. The CDR3 sequence is 14 residues long. Trimming took 8 bases from V and 0 from J, leaving 14 bases between them. The CDR3 is CASSSRTASYEQYF. In nucleotides, the CDR3 is TGTGCCAGCTCATCCCGGACAGCCTCCTACGAGCAGTACTTC. Full variable domain (missing parts from reference TRBV2 and TRBJ2-7): EPEVTQTPSHQVTQMGQEVILRCVPISNHLYFYWYRQILGQKVEFLVSFYNNEISEKSEIFDDQFSVERPDGSNFTLKIRSTKLEDSAMYFCASSSRTASYEQYFGPGTRLTVT.

In its sample, this clone was seen once. J is TRBJ2-1 and V is TRBV28; the match to TRBD1 covers 10 bases. There are 16 residues in the CDR3. Germline CDR1 MDHEN, CDR2 SYDVKM. Unmatched junction bases numbered 11, after V lost 5 bases and J lost 7 bases. CDR3 protein: CASSAPTGGGWNEQFF. CDR3 sequence (DNA): TGTGCCAGCAGTGCACCGACAGGGGGCGGTTGGAATGAGCAGTTCTTC.

The V and J genes are TRBV28 and TRBJ2-3, with 9 nucleotides matching TRBD2. The CDR3 is made up of 14 amino acids. The V and J ends lost 5 bases and 2 bases, in that order; junction bases with no gene match: 2. Germline CDR1 MDHEN, CDR2 SYDVKM. The CDR3 sequence: CASSIAGATDTQYF. DNA for the CDR3: TGTGCCAGCAGTATAGCGGGAGCCACAGATACGCAGTATTTT.

The CDR3 loop is CASSPPRAASSYNEQFF. CDR3 coding DNA: TGTGCCAGCAGCCCCCCCCGCGCGGCGAGCTCCTACAATGAGCAGTTCTTC. V and J are TRBV7-9 and TRBJ2-1; the D is unclear. Trimming left V 5 bases short and J 0 bases short, with 17 bases between. The CDR3 has 17 residues. Germline loops: CDR1 SEHNR, CDR2 FQNEAQ (reference sequence).

V gene TRBV28 combines with J gene TRBJ2-1, with 8 bases that match TRBD2. Germline assignment: CDR1 MDHEN and CDR2 SYDVKM. Trimming cost V 2 bases and J 3 bases; bases outside gene matches: 6. This CDR3 is built from 16 residues. The DNA for the CDR3 is TGTGCCAGCAGTTTAGGGACTAGAGACCTCTACAATGAGCAGTTCTTC. As protein: CASSLGTRDLYNEQFF.

The chain combines TRBV5-1 with TRBJ2-7; a weak D match, TRBD1 (5 bases). In germline, CDR1 is SGHRS, CDR2 YFSETQ. CDR3 length: 14 residues. V lost 4 bases and J lost 6, with 17 bases in between. The CDR3 protein is CASSPQGIVGEQYF. CDR3 nucleotides: TGCGCCAGCAGCCCTCAGGGAATTGTAGGCGAGCAGTACTTC.

On this clone: One end of the junction varies from germline; a read error may be responsible. The rearrangement joins TRBV28 to TRBJ1-5; D is ambiguous. The CDR3 consists of 14 residues. Germline V gene data show CDR1 as MDHEN and CDR2 as SYDVKM. CDR3 in amino acids: CASTQKRSSQPQHF. The DNA of the CDR3 is TGTGCCAGCACACAAAAACGTAGCAGTCAGCCCCAGCATTTT.

This chain connects TRBV5-4 to TRBJ2-7, with 13 positions matching TRBD2. Looked up from germline, CDR1 is SGHNT and CDR2 is YYREEE (reference sequence). This CDR3 comprises 16 residues. Unmatched junction bases numbered 8, after V lost 3 bases and J lost 5 bases. CDR3 amino acids: CASSSPLAGGPHEQYF. The CDR3 nucleotides read TGTGCCAGCAGCTCCCCACTAGCGGGAGGGCCCCACGAGCAGTACTTC.

The chain joins TRBV25-1 to TRBJ2-3; perhaps TRBD2 as D (6 bases). CDR1 and CDR2 (germline): MGHDK, SYGVNS. V was trimmed by 6 bases and J by 2 bases, leaving 18 bases between them. CDR3 length: 16 residues. In DNA, the CDR3 is TGTGCCAGCAGCCAAGGCTCGGGACTTACCACAGATACGCAGTATTTT. It encodes CASSQGSGLTTDTQYF. Variable domain in full (rest from reference TRBV25-1 and TRBJ2-3): EADIYQTPRYLVIGTGKKITLECSQTMGHDKMYWYQQDPGMELHLIHYSYGVNSTEKGDLSSESTVSRIRTEHFPLTLESARPSHTSQYLCASSQGSGLTTDTQYFGPGTRLTVL.

The chain employs TRBV5-1 and TRBJ1-1, with D hard to call. Germline V lookup: CDR1 SGHRS, CDR2 YFSETQ. Trimming left V 1 base short and J 5 bases short, with 15 bases between. There are 15 residues in the CDR3. The CDR3 bases are TGCGCCAGCAGCTTGTCTCGGGGTGCCCATACTGAAGCTTTCTTT. It is translated as CASSLSRGAHTEAFF.

The chain joins TRBV10-2 to TRBJ2-5; D assignment may be TRBD1 or TRBD2 (7 bases each). Germline-derived CDR1 and CDR2 are WSHSY and SAAADI. The CDR3 covers 14 residues. Trimming shortened V by 5 bases and J by 4 bases, and 14 bases separated the two germline ends. The CDR3 sequence is CASSPTGEGETQYF. The CDR3 region has the DNA TGCGCCAGCAGTCCTACAGGGGAGGGAGAGACCCAGTACTTC.

This rearrangement joins TRBV7-9 to TRBJ2-3; D is possibly TRBD2 (6 bases). CDR1 is SEHNR and CDR2 is FQNEAQ in the germline V gene (reference sequence). V lost 8 bases to trimming and J lost 4 bases, with 31 bases between them. This CDR3 region has 19 residues. CDR3 loop: CASADGGSLRVDWSDTQYF. In nucleotides, the CDR3 is TGTGCCAGCGCGGATGGAGGGAGTTTGAGGGTAGATTGGTCAGATACGCAGTATTTT.

The genes are TRBV19 and TRBJ1-1; 7 positions agree with TRBD1. Germline CDR1 LNHDA, CDR2 SQIVND (reference sequence). V shed 10 bases and J 2 bases; nucleotides not matched to a gene: 7. The CDR3 loop spans 13 amino acids. CDR3 DNA: TGTGCCACCAGAGACAGGGATAACACTGAAGCTTTCTTT. This codes for CATRDRDNTEAFF.

The chain recombines TRBV29-1 with TRBJ2-1, with D tentatively TRBD2 (5 bases). Trimming shortened V by 5 bases and J by 6 bases, and 8 bases separated the two germline ends. The CDR3 has 11 residues. Germline lookup yields CDR1 SQVTM and CDR2 ANQGSEA. The CDR3 loop is CSVRGPNEQFF. The CDR3, as DNA: TGCAGCGTTCGGGGTCCCAATGAGCAGTTCTTC.

J is TRBJ2-7 and V is TRBV11-2, with no clear D. V lost 5 bases to trimming and J lost 0 bases, with 17 bases between them. Germline assignment: CDR1 SGHAT and CDR2 FQNNGV. The CDR3 sequence is 16 residues long. CDR3 sequence: CASSPRWANSSYEQYF. CDR3 DNA: TGTGCCAGCAGCCCCCGATGGGCTAATAGCTCCTACGAGCAGTACTTC.

This chain links TRBV29-1 with TRBJ2-2, with TRBD2 matching 10 bases. The CDR3 totals 15 residues. V lost 7 bases, J lost 1 base, and 6 bases stayed unmatched. Germline V gene lookup returns CDR1 SQVTM and CDR2 ANQGSEA. The CDR3 here is CSAVTSGKNTGELFF. The CDR3 DNA is TGCAGCGCGGTCACTAGCGGGAAGAACACCGGGGAGCTGTTTTTT.

The CDR3 region has the DNA TGTGCCATCAGTGAACCGAACCTACTAGCAGGGGGCGCGATCGACTATGGCTACACCTTC. It is translated as CAISEPNLLAGGAIDYGYTF. The genes are TRBV10-3 and TRBJ1-2, with 8 bases lining up with TRBD1. The CDR3 covers 20 residues. J was trimmed by 3 bases and V by 3 bases; bases with no gene match: 21. Looked up from germline, CDR1 is ENHRY and CDR2 is SYGVKD.

The chain joins TRBV12-2 to TRBJ2-3. TRBV12-2 is given as a pseudogene. The CDR3 sequence is 13 residues long. The CDR3 nucleotides read TGTGCAAGTCGGTTAGGGGACACAGATACGCAGTATTTT. Residues: CASRLGDTDTQYF.

This rearrangement joins TRBV5-1 to TRBJ2-3, with 9 positions matching TRBD2. The germline V gene has CDR1 SGHRS and CDR2 YFSETQ. J gave up 6 bases and V 1 base, and 6 bases lay outside the gene matches. The CDR3 runs to 15 residues. CDR3 in amino acids: CASSLISGSKDTQYF. DNA for the CDR3: TGCGCCAGCAGCTTGATTAGCGGGAGTAAGGATACGCAGTATTTT.

V is TRBV15 and J is TRBJ1-5; unclear D gene. V lost 0 bases and J lost 6, with 12 bases in between. Germline loops: CDR1 LNHNV, CDR2 YYDKDF (reference sequence). The length of the CDR3 is 15 residues. CDR3 sequence (DNA): TGTGCCACCAGCAGAGATCGAGGCAGGTCTCAGCCCCAGCATTTT. Translating gives CATSRDRGRSQPQHF. Using reference TRBV15 and TRBJ1-5 for the parts outside the CDR3, the full variable domain is DAMVIQNPRYQVTQFGKPVTLSCSQTLNHNVMYWYQQKSSQAPKLLFHYYDKDFNNEADTPDNFQSRRPNTSFCFLDIRSPGLGDTAMYLCATSRDRGRSQPQHFGDGTRLSIL.

The chain combines TRBV13 with TRBJ2-7; perhaps TRBD2 as D (7 bases). Between the trimmed V and J ends, which lost 5 bases and 5 bases, there was a span of 16 bases. There are 14 residues in the CDR3. Germline assignment: CDR1 PRHDT and CDR2 FYEKMQ (reference sequence). CDR3 in amino acids: CASSNRRGGHEQYF. CDR3 bases: TGTGCCAGCAGCAACCGCCGCGGGGGCCACGAGCAGTACTTC.

This chain uses TRBV29-1 with TRBJ2-7; 7 bases line up with TRBD1. Unmatched junction bases numbered 17, after V lost 4 bases and J lost 5 bases. The CDR3 runs 16 residues. The germline V gene encodes CDR1 SQVTM and CDR2 ANQGSEA. The CDR3 DNA is TGCAGCGTTGCAGATCCCGGGACAGCGAGCGACCACGAGCAGTACTTC. Translation: CSVADPGTASDHEQYF.